The 26 T cell receptor beta chains reported below all come from one sample, sequenced in a study of cytomegalovirus exposure and HLA in healthy donors. Here immunoSEQ multiplex PCR was the method, and the copy in TCRdb shows in-frame clones only, minus some. The sample shows roughly 300,000 clones, around 87% of them seen only once. The material sequenced was PBMCs. The receptors stem from a woman in her 30s in good health and CMV-seropositive.

This chain joins TRBV9 and TRBJ2-7, with 9 bases that match TRBD2. The CDR3 length is 15 residues. Trimming cost V 0 bases and J 2 bases; bases outside gene matches: 3. The germline gives CDR1 SGDLS, CDR2 YYNGEE. The CDR3: CASSVGGGRAYEQYF. In DNA, the CDR3 is TGTGCCAGCAGCGTAGGGGGCGGGAGGGCCTACGAGCAGTACTTC.

V gene TRBV5-4 combines with J gene TRBJ1-5, with a weak D call TRBD1 (6 bases). V was cut by 5 bases and J by 6 bases, with 15 bases left in between. Germline V gives CDR1 SGHNT, CDR2 YYREEE (reference sequence). The CDR3 length is 14 residues. CDR3 nucleotide sequence: TGTGCCAGCAGTTTACAGGGTTCTGCTCAGCCCCAGCATTTT. Residues: CASSLQGSAQPQHF.

The chain carries TRBV10-2 and TRBJ1-1, with D unclear. V gave up 2 bases and J gave up 8 bases, with 12 bases separating them. CDR1 is WSHSY, CDR2 SAAADI, per germline. The length of the CDR3 is 13 residues. CDR3 sequence reads: CASSETGFREAFF. CDR3 sequence (DNA): TGCGCCAGCAGTGAGACCGGATTCAGAGAAGCTTTCTTT.

The genes are TRBV6-6 and TRBJ1-5; D ambiguous. Germline loops: CDR1 MNHNY, CDR2 SVGAGI (reference sequence). The CDR3 has 14 amino acids. With 3 bases removed from V and 5 bases from J, the gap between germline ends came to 11 bases. CDR3: CASSYFGVYQPQHF. The CDR3 DNA follows: TGTGCCAGCAGTTATTTCGGGGTCTATCAGCCCCAGCATTTT.

The chain recombines TRBV6-1 with TRBJ2-7; D is uncertain. Trimming removed 4 bases at V and 6 bases at J, with 13 bases between. The germline CDR1 and CDR2 sequences are MNHNS and SASEGT. This CDR3 comprises 13 residues. The CDR3 here is CASSGASRVEQYF. The CDR3 bases are TGTGCCAGCAGTGGAGCCAGTCGTGTCGAGCAGTACTTC.

As concerns this clone: The same CDR3 also results from other DNA sequences found in this sample. This sequence joins TRBV5-1 and TRBJ2-2, with D unclear. The V end lost 4 bases, the J end lost 1 base, and 2 bases lay between the germline ends. This CDR3 is built from 12 residues. Germline V lookup: CDR1 SGHRS, CDR2 YFSETQ. DNA for the CDR3: TGCGCCAGCAGCGGGAACACCGGGGAGCTGTTTTTT. As protein: CASSGNTGELFF.

The chain recombines TRBV27 with TRBJ1-6; D unresolved. In germline, CDR1 is MNHEY, CDR2 SMNVEV (reference sequence). CDR3 length equals 14 residues. Trimming shortened V by 5 bases and J by 6 bases, and 11 bases separated the two germline ends. The CDR3 sequence is CASSRLDSNSPLHF. The CDR3 DNA reads as TGTGCCAGCAGTAGATTGGATTCTAATTCACCCCTCCACTTT.

The chain joins TRBV2 to TRBJ2-7, with D tentatively TRBD2 (6 bases). The CDR3 is made up of 12 amino acids. Per germline, CDR1 SNHLY and CDR2 FYNNEI. The V gene lost 8 bases and the J gene lost 8 bases, with 16 bases spanning the gap. CDR3: CASSIGSGQQYF. The CDR3 DNA reads TGTGCCAGCTCCATCGGGAGTGGGCAGCAGTACTTC. Complete variable domain (other parts from reference TRBV2 and TRBJ2-7): EPEVTQTPSHQVTQMGQEVILRCVPISNHLYFYWYRQILGQKVEFLVSFYNNEISEKSEIFDDQFSVERPDGSNFTLKIRSTKLEDSAMYFCASSIGSGQQYFGPGTRLTVT.

The chain is built from TRBV5-4 and TRBJ1-2; D gene ambiguous. Looked up from germline, CDR1 is SGHNT and CDR2 is YYREEE (reference sequence). This CDR3 contains 13 residues. The V and J ends lost 4 bases and 4 bases respectively, with 11 bases between them. CDR3 nucleotide sequence: TGTGCCAGCAGCCCGGACGGAGCCTATGGCTACACCTTC. This gives the protein CASSPDGAYGYTF.

This chain connects TRBV7-2 to TRBJ2-1; 8 bases fit TRBD1. The CDR3 totals 16 residues. After removal of 5 bases from V and 7 bases from J, the junction contained 13 bases not matched to a gene. Germline V gives CDR1 SGHTA, CDR2 FQGNSA. CDR3: CASSLRRQGALNEQFF. CDR3 nucleotides: TGTGCCAGCAGCCTCCGGAGGCAGGGGGCTCTAAATGAGCAGTTCTTC.

This chain joins TRBV7-3 and TRBJ2-3; 11 positions match TRBD1. The V segment lost 3 bases and the J segment 11 bases; nucleotides outside the gene matches: 1. The length of the CDR3 is 12 residues. Germline assignment: CDR1 SGHTA and CDR2 FQGTGA. CDR3 DNA: TGTGCCAGCAGCTTGGACAGGGGGCGGCAGTATTTT. Amino acids: CASSLDRGRQYF.

In regard to this clone: The sample carries other DNA sequences with the same CDR3. V usage is TRBV11-2 and J usage is TRBJ2-5; the D is unclear. In germline, CDR1 is SGHAT, CDR2 FQNNGV. The germline V and J ends were trimmed by 3 bases and 5 bases, with 4 bases remaining between them. This CDR3 has 11 amino acids. The CDR3 sequence: CASSLGETQYF. The CDR3, as DNA: TGTGCCAGCAGCTTGGGGGAGACCCAGTACTTC.

The CDR3, as DNA: TGCAGCGTTGAGACGCGACAGACACAAGAGACCCAGTACTTC. It codes for CSVETRQTQETQYF. This chain links TRBV29-1 with TRBJ2-5, with D possibly being TRBD1 (5 bases). Trimming took off 3 bases at V and 2 bases at J, with 13 bases between the two ends. The CDR3 has 14 residues. Germline V lookup: CDR1 SQVTM, CDR2 ANQGSEA.

V usage is TRBV29-1 and J usage is TRBJ2-3; the D gene could be TRBD1 or TRBD2 (5 bases each). CDR1 and CDR2 from the germline V gene are SQVTM and ANQGSEA. The CDR3 loop spans 13 amino acids. V lost 2 bases and J 6 bases, leaving 12 bases between the germline ends. The CDR3 bases are TGCAGCGTTGAATCGGGGAAGGGGGATACGCAGTATTTT. Translated, it gives CSVESGKGDTQYF.

The V gene is TRBV14, the J gene TRBJ2-6, with TRBD1 as a possible D gene (6 bases). Germline CDR1 SGHDN, CDR2 FVKESK. The V end lost 4 bases, the J end lost 1 base, and 14 bases lay between the germline ends. The CDR3 extends over 17 amino acids. The CDR3 DNA sequence: TGTGCCAGCAGCCCCCTCCGAGGGGGTTCTGGGGCCAACGTCCTGACTTTC. It encodes CASSPLRGGSGANVLTF.

This sequence joins TRBV27 and TRBJ2-7, with 8 bases matching TRBD1. The trim removed 0 bases at V and 2 bases at J, leaving 12 bases unmatched. CDR1 is MNHEY, CDR2 SMNVEV, per germline (reference sequence). The CDR3 contains 18 residues. CDR3 residues: CASSLSPLQGAFPYEQYF. The CDR3, as DNA: TGTGCCAGCAGTTTATCGCCACTCCAGGGGGCCTTCCCCTACGAGCAGTACTTC.

The chain employs TRBV7-2 and TRBJ2-7; 8 bases fit TRBD1. CDR1 is SGHTA and CDR2 is FQGNSA in the germline V gene. V dropped 2 bases and J dropped 5; count of bases not matched to a gene: 8. This CDR3 is 15 amino acids long. CDR3 in DNA: TGTGCCAGCAGCTTACAGGGGGCGTATGAGGACGAGCAGTACTTC. Its protein product is CASSLQGAYEDEQYF.

The CDR3 here is CASRFKPRDRYGYTF. The CDR3 DNA is TGTGCAAGTCGCTTTAAACCAAGGGATCGCTATGGCTACACCTTC. V and J are TRBV12-2 and TRBJ1-2. TRBV12-2 is a known pseudogene. This CDR3 contains 15 residues.

V usage is TRBV6-1 and J usage is TRBJ1-4, with D perhaps matching TRBD1 (6 bases). The V gene lost 10 bases and the J gene lost 8 bases, with 20 bases spanning the gap. The CDR3 sequence is 14 residues long. Germline loops: CDR1 MNHNS, CDR2 SASEGT. The CDR3 DNA reads as TGTGCCACAGGGACGGGGGCGGCAGGCGAAAAACTGTTTTTT. This gives the protein CATGTGAAGEKLFF.

This chain links TRBV30 with TRBJ1-5, with D unclear. V lost 1 base to trimming and J lost 8 bases, with 12 bases between them. The CDR3 is made up of 13 amino acids. Germline V gives CDR1 GTSNPN, CDR2 SVGIG (reference sequence). The CDR3 here is CAWSANTWEPQHF. The CDR3 DNA reads as TGTGCCTGGAGTGCTAACACTTGGGAGCCCCAGCATTTT.

The rearrangement uses TRBV13 and TRBJ1-1; D is uncertain. Trimming shortened V by 1 base and J by 1 base, and 10 bases separated the two germline ends. The CDR3 is 15 amino acids. Germline CDR1 is PRHDT and CDR2 is FYEKMQ (reference sequence). The CDR3 nucleotides read TGTGCCAGCAGCTTAGCTTGGGGTCCGAACACTGAAGCTTTCTTT. Its translation is CASSLAWGPNTEAFF.

The V and J genes are TRBV29-1 and TRBJ2-1, with TRBD2 matching over 12 bases. With 3 bases clipped from V and 1 base from J, the junction kept 10 bases outside the gene matches. The CDR3 loop spans 18 amino acids. Germline V lookup: CDR1 SQVTM, CDR2 ANQGSEA. CDR3: CSVDGGLAGRRSYNEQFF. The CDR3 DNA is TGCAGCGTTGATGGAGGACTAGCGGGAAGACGGTCCTACAATGAGCAGTTCTTC.

This clone was observed once. The genes are TRBV7-2 and TRBJ2-5; D possibly corresponds to TRBD2 (5 bases). Germline CDR1 reads SGHTA; CDR2 reads FQGNSA. The CDR3 contains 15 residues. With 5 bases removed from V and 0 bases from J, the gap between germline ends came to 13 bases. The CDR3 is CASSPSPGNQETQYF. DNA of the CDR3: TGTGCCAGCAGCCCGAGCCCCGGGAACCAAGAGACCCAGTACTTC.

V gene TRBV9 combines with J gene TRBJ1-2; 9 nucleotides line up with TRBD1. The CDR3 sequence is 21 residues long. Trimming cost V 4 bases and J 6 bases; bases outside gene matches: 28. The germline gives CDR1 SGDLS, CDR2 YYNGEE. In nucleotides, the CDR3 is TGTGCCAGCAGCCACGATCGTGCAGGGACAGGGCCTGGGTTCGGAGCGGATGGCTACACCTTC. This gives the protein CASSHDRAGTGPGFGADGYTF.

This chain uses TRBV4-1 with TRBJ2-7, with unresolved D. CDR3 length: 13 amino acids. V was clipped by 5 bases and J by 4 bases, with 12 bases between them. The germline CDR1 and CDR2 sequences are MGHRA and YSYEKL. Here the CDR3 DNA reads TGCGCCAGCAGCGTTGGACGAGCATACGAGCAGTACTTC. It translates to CASSVGRAYEQYF.

The chain combines TRBV6-5 with TRBJ2-1; weak D call: TRBD1 (7 bases). In germline, CDR1 is MNHEY, CDR2 SVGAGI. V was clipped by 0 bases and J by 9 bases, with 15 bases between them. This CDR3 is built from 15 residues. The CDR3 DNA reads as TGTGCCAGCAGTTACTCGGGCCCAGGGGGAGGTGAGCAGTTCTTC. This encodes CASSYSGPGGGEQFF.